This T cell receptor (beta chain) was found in a study of lymphopenia after photon versus proton radiotherapy (dated by TCRdb to between 2018 and 2020). General notes on the study: In patients with gastrointestinal tumors who developed high-grade lymphopenia, the study compared the immunological effects of photon radiation therapy with those of proton radiation therapy. The study aimed to characterize how the two radiation modalities differ in their impact on the immune system. The cohort comprised more than 15 patients with gastrointestinal tumors who received either photon or proton therapy and then developed lymphopenia.

Findings and caveats that apply to the study as a whole: Across the cohort, among patients who died, a greater drop in TCR diversity after the nadir was inversely correlated with overall survival time. During treatment, patients who received photon therapy lost naive T cells and TCR diversity and gained effector/memory populations, whereas patients who received proton therapy remained relatively stable. After the lymphocyte count nadir, oligoclonal expansion, especially of CD8+ Temra cells, was observed in photon-treated repertoires, and the drop in diversity was driven by this expansion. The survival association was assessed only in patients who died, and the authors presented better survival with proton therapy as a possibility rather than a demonstrated result.

Preparation of the library involved the immunoSEQ multiplex PCR assay. Deep sequencing of rearranged TCR beta loci, alongside multiparametric flow cytometry, was used to profile T cell repertoires. Sourced from immuneACCESS, this table was stored by TCRdb with only in-frame sequences that have V and J called. A share of the clones is absent; for the studies checked, an unresolved V gene accounts for under half, and the remainder has no known explanation. Counted in this sample were about 22,000 clones; about nine tenths of them appeared once. The ten largest clones represent over 7.5% of the sample. Here V drops 7 bases and J drops 0 bases, and the junction holds 5 bases not matched to any gene. The germline V gene (reference sequence) gives CDR1 as MNHEY and CDR2 as SMNVEV. The CDR3, cysteine through phenylalanine, is 14 amino acids long. CDR3 DNA is the only sequence kept; it has 42 bases, read in frame from the first base.

Regarding this clone: No cognate antigen has been identified for it. The input lacks base qualities; no much larger clone sits a single base away.

This TCR derives from a woman in her sixties or seventies with pancreatic cancer. Some clones in this sample may be carry-over from other donors' samples. This specimen was peripheral blood, taken from a patient treated with proton-based radiotherapy. The chain joins TRBV27 to TRBJ1-2; 7 nucleotides in the junction match TRBD1. The CDR3 loop reads CASKQGTTNYGYTF. The DNA sequence reads TGTGCCAGCAAACAGGGGACCACTAACTATGGCTACACCTTC.